The 8 T cell receptor beta chains in this list originate from one sample, sequenced in a study of T cells in Graves' hyperthyroidism and ophthalmopathy. RNA transcripts yielded amplified TCR beta CDR3 regions. During a first-round RT-PCR of the TCR CDR3, the HTBI primer set was used. From the multiplex PCR reads, TCRdb called clonotypes with MiXCR, one entry per CDR3 protein. This sample has some 550,000 distinct CDR3 sequences; around 15% occur once, and the top ten carry around 3.5%. Material: blood. The receptors were gathered from a woman aged 40 to 55 with Graves' ophthalmopathy.

There are a few counts of this clonotype. The V gene is TRBV20-1, the J gene TRBJ2-3, with 12 bases matching TRBD2. CDR1 is DFQATT and CDR2 is SNEGSKA in the germline V gene (reference sequence). V shed 5 bases, J shed 1 base, and the junction held 13 bases outside the gene matches. The CDR3 covers 18 residues. The CDR3 DNA reads as TGCAGTGCTGAAGGGGCTAGCGGGGGGGGAGGGGGCACAGATACGCAGTATTTT. This encodes CSAEGASGGGGGTDTQYF.

The chain combines TRBV4-2 with TRBJ2-7, with D hard to call. Germline V gene sequence: CDR1 LGHNA, CDR2 YNFKEQ. This CDR3 has 15 amino acids. With 0 bases removed from V and 3 bases from J, the gap between germline ends came to 12 bases. The DNA of the CDR3 is TGTGCCAGCAGCCAAGATCTGCAGGTAGGCTACGAGCAGTACTTC. Amino acid sequence: CASSQDLQVGYEQYF.

There are many counts of this clonotype. This rearrangement joins TRBV24-1 to TRBJ2-7; 7 nucleotides agree with TRBD2. V was clipped by 2 bases and J by 5 bases; unmatched bases: 2. CDR3 length: 13 residues. Germline CDR1 is KGHDR and CDR2 is SFDVKD. Here the CDR3 reads CATSDSGLDEQYF. The CDR3 bases are TGTGCCACCAGTGATTCTGGACTAGACGAGCAGTACTTC.

This clonotype was seen more than once but under ten times. This chain links TRBV20-1 with TRBJ1-2; 10 bases match TRBD1. CDR1 and CDR2 from the germline V gene are DFQATT and SNEGSKA (reference sequence). The CDR3 extends over 14 amino acids. Trimming at V came to 2 bases and at J to 6 bases, leaving 6 bases not matched to a gene. The CDR3 nucleotides read TGCAGTGCTAGACGATTAGGACAGGGGGATGGCTACACCTTC. Residues: CSARRLGQGDGYTF.

V and J are TRBV4-1 and TRBJ2-6, with D possibly TRBD1 on 5 matching bases. CDR3 size: 17 residues. The germline V gene encodes CDR1 MGHRA and CDR2 YSYEKL. The V and J ends lost 0 bases and 2 bases respectively, with 11 bases between them. CDR3 region: CASSQERRAAGANVLTF. Here the CDR3 DNA reads TGCGCCAGCAGCCAAGAACGCAGGGCGGCTGGGGCCAACGTCCTGACTTTC.

This chain joins TRBV7-9 and TRBJ1-1; TRBD1 is a possible D gene (6 bases). The length of the CDR3 is 17 residues. V was cut by 2 bases and J by 1 base, with 17 bases left in between. Germline assignment: CDR1 SEHNR and CDR2 FQNEAQ (reference sequence). The CDR3 region has the DNA TGTGCCAGCAGCTTAAACACATGGGGGGCTAAGAACACTGAAGCTTTCTTT. Translated: CASSLNTWGAKNTEAFF.

This clonotype was detected ten times or more. This chain joins TRBV27 and TRBJ2-1; 8 bases match TRBD2. Trimming cost V 5 bases and J 0 bases; bases outside gene matches: 6. The CDR3 runs to 16 residues. The germline V gene encodes CDR1 MNHEY and CDR2 SMNVEV (reference sequence). CDR3 sequence (DNA): TGTGCCAGCAGTGGGGCTAGCGGGTACTCCTACAATGAGCAGTTCTTC. This codes for CASSGASGYSYNEQFF.

The chain links TRBV7-6 to TRBJ2-5; a possible D gene is TRBD1 (6 bases). The CDR3 contains 15 residues. V dropped 5 bases and J dropped 1 base, with 14 bases sitting between them. Germline V lookup: CDR1 SGHVS, CDR2 FNYEAQ. The CDR3 nucleotides read TGTGCCAGCAGCCCCGGGACACTCATCCAAGAGACCCAGTACTTC. This sequence encodes CASSPGTLIQETQYF.